This entry concerns a single T cell receptor (beta chain). Its antigen is currently not known. There are no base qualities to consult, and no much larger clone falls within one base. The data were obtained in a study of shared clonotypes between healthy human individuals (dated by TCRdb to about 2020). Broadly, across the study: The cohort included three men and a couple of women between 18 and 49 years of age. Per donor, three plates each were used for CD4 naive and CD4 memory, two for CD8 naive, and one for CD8 memory. Libraries were prepared and TCR repertoires were sequenced by different laboratories using diverse techniques, in order to increase sequencing depth and limit assay-specific biases. Leukapheresis yielded between about 0.8 and 9.5 billion PBMCs per donor. To estimate repertoire size and how much clonotype sharing occurs between individuals, the study deeply sequenced the blood TCR repertoires of five healthy adults. Overall study outcomes, separate from this receptor: Estimated clonotype richness was generally larger for naive than for memory subsets. Compared with non-shared clonotypes, clonotypes shared by all four sorted-subset donors had higher generation probabilities. Because the study included only a small number of donors, the genetic and exposure-history diversity represented was limited. Pairwise subsampling led to the expectation that sequencing depth would affect the degree of clonotype sharing among donors. Sharing across several donors was observed for about 5% of naive CD4, 3% to 3.5% of naive CD8, 2% to 2.5% of memory CD4, and about 0.38% of memory CD8 clonotypes. Even with the large sequencing depth, rarefaction of the sorted-subset datasets indicated that sequencing was incomplete. Only blood was sampled, and tissue TCR repertoires likely differ from those in blood.

For the CD8 naive samples, CD45RO-negative cells were positively selected for CCR7, yielding a CD45RA+CCR7+ population from which TemRA cells were excluded. The donors were healthy, HIV-negative adults who had no recently reported acute infections or vaccinations. Every donor was a Caucasian adult living in Nashville, Tennessee, USA. Blood was obtained by leukapheresis, after which PBMCs were separated by Ficoll-Histopaque density gradient centrifugation and cryopreserved in liquid nitrogen vapor phase. Analytical flow cytometry was used to check the purity and quantity of each magnetically sorted T cell population. Genomic DNA was isolated from every sorted fraction and measured by UV absorbance on a Nanodrop 2000c. The cysteine opens and the phenylalanine closes a CDR3 of 10 amino acids. Only the CDR3 DNA is retained, 30 bases long and in frame from the first base. V was cut back by 6 bases and J by 6 bases, leaving a gap of 3 bases between them. The germline V gene sets CDR1 to MNHNS and CDR2 to SASEGT.

Using the deep immunoSEQ assay, multiplex PCR amplified TCR CDR3 regions from genomic DNA. Genomic DNA extracted from each cell subset was distributed evenly over all wells of several immunoSEQ 96-well plates, and each plate served as one replicate. Each replicate PCR for sorted subsets received around 0.2 ug genomic DNA, equal to roughly 30,000 T cell genomes. Purified libraries were quantified with a Qubit 3.0 fluorometer, sized on a Bioanalyzer 2100, and re-quantified with the KAPA Library Quantification kit. Each immunoSEQ 96-well plate was sequenced on its own single-read 150-cycle Illumina NextSeq 550 flow cell. Per the original workflow: Because the immunoSEQ output included only junctional sequences and no quality scores, the filtering could not be the same as the filtering used for full-length reads. To assign V/J genes and CDR3, sequences were annotated using PyIR, a Python wrapper for IgBLAST v1.9, with IMGT germline references. Any read was removed if the V/J assignment was weak (E-value above 1e-6), the CDR3 was missing, or the read contained stop codons, out-of-frame junctions, or ambiguous translated residues. V3J clonotypes were defined by identical inferred V gene, J gene, and CDR3 amino acid sequence. To compute the percentage overlap between repertoires, the number of shared unique clonotypes was divided by the size of the smaller repertoire. Three approaches were used to assess repertoire richness: RTK rarefaction, the Chao1 estimator, and Recon v2.1 estimates of unobserved clonotypes. Generation probabilities were computed with OLGA for all TCRbeta clonotypes obtained by the gDNA method from several donors. TCRdb retrieved this table from immuneACCESS and kept in-frame rearrangements only. Not all clones are present; in checked studies, unresolved V genes account for under half, and no reason is known for the remainder. V and J calls and clone size are as listed in that table; D and trimming were resolved from the DNA. A total of about 2.1 million clones appear in this sample, roughly 91% of them only once. The ten largest account for under 2% of the sample.

Source material: naive CD8+ T cells from PBMCs. The cell subset or site label on this specimen signifies: CD45RA+CCR7+. Rearrangement joined TRBV6-1 to TRBJ2-1, with no reliable assignment of the D segment. The sequence derives from a man aged 18 to 29 in good health. Some clones in this sample may be carry-over from other donors' samples. The nucleotide sequence is given as TGTGCCAGCAGGGGCAATGAGCAGTTCTTC. It translates to CASRGNEQFF.